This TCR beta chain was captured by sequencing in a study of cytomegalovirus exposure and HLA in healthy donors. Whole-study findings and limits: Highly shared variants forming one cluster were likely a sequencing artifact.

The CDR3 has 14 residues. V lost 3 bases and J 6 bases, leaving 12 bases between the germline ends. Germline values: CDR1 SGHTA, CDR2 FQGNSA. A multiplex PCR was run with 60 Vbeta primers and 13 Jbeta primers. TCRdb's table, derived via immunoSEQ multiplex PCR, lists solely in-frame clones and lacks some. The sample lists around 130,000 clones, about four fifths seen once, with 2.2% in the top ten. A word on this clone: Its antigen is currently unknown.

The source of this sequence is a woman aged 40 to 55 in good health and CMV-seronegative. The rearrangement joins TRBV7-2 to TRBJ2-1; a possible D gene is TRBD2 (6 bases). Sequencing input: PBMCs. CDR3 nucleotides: TGTGCCAGCAGCTTGCGACCCGGGGGCAATGAGCAGTTCTTC. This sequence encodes CASSLRPGGNEQFF.